The present T cell receptor (beta chain) was sequenced within a study of cytomegalovirus exposure and HLA in healthy donors (dated by TCRdb to the late 2010s). Notes on the research overall: An earlier analysis of a few hundred of the donors reported under 300 Gb of sequence data and around 120 million unique TCR beta sequences obtained from roughly 170 million T cells. To study patterns of TCR occurrence, a later analysis re-analyzed previously published TCR beta repertoires from hundreds of donors and added high-resolution HLA genotyping. On average, roughly 250,000 unique TCR beta nucleotide sequences were sequenced per donor among some 420 genotyped donors of the cohort, with roughly 18% of those sequences being non-productive. The later analysis used no new phenotypic data to find candidate immune exposures, relying instead on TCR beta sequences and their occurrence across donors. The study aimed to test whether cataloging public T cell receptors could reveal signatures of past pathogen exposure. A handful of DR-DQ haplotypes were treated as single units for association and clustering because of strong linkage in the cohort. An earlier analysis of some 600 of the donors applied high-throughput TCR beta sequencing to assess whether each TCR beta V gene segment acted as functional or pseudogenic. To predict cytomegalovirus infection status, the study combined high-throughput TCR immunosequencing, statistical association of individual TCRs with disease status, and machine learning. Donor age, sex, ethnicity and CMV serostatus were collected together with the repertoire data. Using immunosequencing, the study profiled T cell repertoires from about 610 subjects and related those repertoires to cytomegalovirus serostatus. All discovery cohort repertoires had been generated on a single sequencing platform. The number of donors typed differed by locus, with roughly 620-640 for A, B, C, DRB1 and DQB1, 522 for DQA1, nearly 610 for DPA1, and approximately 470 for DPB1. Of the roughly 420 genotyped donors, 65% to 90% were placed in the genetic ancestry cluster associated with self-reported Caucasian donors. Roughly 300 gigabases of sequencing data and 78 million or so unique TCR sequences were included in an early release covering roughly 600 HLA-typed donors. In addition to the first cohort of hundreds of subjects, a separate validation cohort of some 120 different subjects was used. A later genetic analysis took genome-wide SNP genotypes for about 55% of the 666 donors and used that subset as a discovery cohort. Both class I and class II loci were covered by HLA typing, at four-digit resolution.

The research as a whole found: A cluster of highly shared sequence variants was judged likely to represent a technical artifact of the sequencing pipeline. An association between a missense DCLRE1C variant and V-gene and J-gene trimming of TCR beta chains was found in a later genetic analysis and replicated in an independent cohort. According to a later analysis, parvovirus B19, influenza, CMV and Epstein-Barr virus appeared linked to several top co-occurrence clusters. CMV serostatus was the only immune exposure information available for the cohort. In vitro tests confirmed that a few of the cytomegalovirus-associated TCR beta chains recognize cytomegalovirus antigens. In an earlier analysis of under 600 of the donors, most TCR beta V segments were observed in productive rearrangements about 87% or about 30% of the time, broadly matching IMGT annotations. Because the 87-base-pair reads could not distinguish some IMGT-functional V segments, including TRBV6-2 and TRBV6-3, those segments were excluded. The authors suggested that the approach could potentially be extended to other disease states and immunological phenotypes. When HLA alleles, especially DR and DQ, strongly co-occurred, TCR associations were difficult to assign to individual alleles. A further reported finding was that TCR beta sequences accurately predicted the HLA-A and HLA-B alleles for most subjects in the first cohort. HLA typing was unavailable for some donors at each locus, so association tests used only the typed subset. Correlated functional status among segregating V segments might reflect linkage disequilibrium, but an unknown experimental factor could not be ruled out. Around 16 rarely observed V segments, including chromosome 9 orphons, were excluded from the earlier analysis of approximately 600 of the donors because counts were too low. In a later analysis, 15,000 to 20,000 TCR beta sequences were associated with specific HLA alleles at a false discovery rate of 0.05. Most TCR sequences were seen in very few donors, while some public TCRs were found in many individuals. According to a later analysis, most CMV-associated TCR beta chains appeared to be HLA-restricted, and the HLA associations seemed to be driven largely by CMV exposure. Sequencing depth was assumed to be roughly uniform across donors in the presence/absence analyses, though that assumption may not hold. The classifier was reported to diagnose cytomegalovirus status with high specificity and sensitivity in both the original cohort and the validation cohort. The study gave a list of about 170 TCR beta chains associated with cytomegalovirus. In a later genetic analysis, fewer N-insertions in productive TCRs were reported among donors in an Asian-associated ancestry cluster than the approximately 670-donor mean. According to a later analysis, TCR association rates differed among HLA loci, with DRB1 alleles showing the most associated TCRs and HLA-C alleles showing the fewest. This cohort had only TCR beta chains sequenced, and the lack of alpha or paired-chain data limited which features could be detected. In a later analysis, HLA-associated TCR beta chains showed more clonal expansion and lower generation probabilities than non-associated chains that were equally common.

Via the germline V gene, CDR1 is SGHRS and CDR2 YFSETQ. Trimming costs V 4 bases and J 0 bases, and their ends lie 8 bases apart. The cysteine opens and the phenylalanine closes a CDR3 of 14 amino acids. The only DNA kept is the CDR3, 42 bases in frame from the first base. The cohort was made up of around 720 healthy bone marrow donors. All cohort members were sampled while nominally healthy, although unrecorded immune exposures were likely present. The donor was CMV seronegative and belonged to the group of more than 300 seronegative cohort members. Every donor gave a peripheral blood sample, and the peripheral blood mononuclear cells from that sample were used for TCR beta sequencing. The Qiagen DNeasy Blood Extraction Kit was used to extract genomic DNA from the blood cell samples. A remark on this clone: Its antigen remains undetermined. Qualities for individual bases were not recorded, and no much larger clone is one base off.

The receptor library was made with the immunoSEQ multiplex PCR assay. For the multiplex PCR, a mixture combining 60 forward primers for TCR Vbeta segments and 13 reverse primers for TCR Jbeta segments was used. The CDR3 region of rearranged TCR beta genes was amplified from genomic DNA by a multiplex PCR assay. The Illumina HiSeq System was used to sequence the amplified TCR beta libraries as 87-base-pair reads. Processing in the source paper ran as follows. In a later analysis, around 80 million unique TCR beta chains were counted across the roughly 700 repertoires, and around 11 million of these chains were shared by at least two donors. Raw reads were error-corrected and collapsed into unique sequences with a nearest-neighbor algorithm that merged closely related sequences to remove PCR and sequencing errors. To assign V, D and J gene segments, CDR3 sequences were aligned to IMGT reference sequences. For a sequence to be retained, a match of at least six nucleotides was required to both a V gene segment and a J gene segment. Rearrangements were called productive when the CDR3 lacked stop codons and stayed in frame with V and J; all others were non-productive. Following IMGT convention, CDR3 was defined as the stretch from the second conserved V-encoded cysteine to the conserved J-encoded phenylalanine. Sequences without an unambiguous match to a single V gene segment were excluded from the earlier analysis of 587 of the donors. An earlier analysis of around 600 of the donors classified V segments as functional when productive rearrangements were above 56.7% and as segregating when the standard deviation between donors was above 5%. A statistical classification framework was developed to diagnose cytomegalovirus status using the catalog of TCR beta chain sequences. In a later analysis, V and J genes were assigned by comparing TCR nucleotide sequences against IMGT/GENE-DB human TR gene sequences. The TCRdist pipeline was used in a later analysis to assign CDR3 sequences and most-parsimonious VDJ recombination scenarios. A later analysis defined each TCR beta chain by its CDR3 amino acid sequence plus V-gene family, and excluded reads lacking a unique V-gene family. To address suspected cross-contamination and a sequencing artifact, a later analysis removed 550 to 750 highly shared, low-generation-probability nucleotide sequences. For each public chain, a later analysis derived a clonal expansion index from normalized ranks of inferred template counts within each repertoire. Generation probabilities in a later analysis came from a VDJ recombination model fitted to out-of-frame rearrangements, and those results were checked against IGoR. In a later analysis, hypergeometric tests were used to score TCR-TCR, TCR-HLA and TCR-CMV co-occurrence, with a repertoire-size bias correction applied to TCR pairs. To estimate false discovery rates, a later analysis permuted the HLA or CMV assignments 20 times. A later analysis grouped co-occurring TCRs with DBSCAN, adding TCRdist sequence similarity when clustering within HLA-allele-positive subsets. Repertoires with fewer than 30,000 or more than 120,000 public chains were left out of co-occurrence clustering, as were about 5 repertoires with anomalous nucleotide sharing. Imported from immuneACCESS, the table was reduced by TCRdb to in-frame sequences with V and J called. These copies leave out some clones; in studies compared against another copy, an unresolved V gene accounts for under half, and the cause of the remainder is not known. D and trimming were read from the DNA, whereas the V and J calls and clone size are those reported in that table. In all, the sample holds some 110,000 clones, and roughly 15% of those were seen once. The ten largest clones take up over 0.65% of the sample.

The specimen sequenced was PBMCs. The sequence joins TRBV5-1 to TRBJ1-3, and TRBD1 may be the D gene, going by 6 matching bases. The clonotype comes from a female donor in good health and CMV-seronegative. The CDR3 region has the sequence CASSRTDSGNTIYF. At the DNA level, the sequence is TGCGCCAGCAGCCGGACAGACTCTGGAAACACCATATATTTT.